These T cell receptor beta chains were read from a single sample in a study of cytomegalovirus exposure and HLA in healthy donors. TCRdb's table, derived via immunoSEQ multiplex PCR, lists solely in-frame clones and lacks some. Of 130,000 to 150,000 clones detected, around four fifths appear once; the ten largest clones hold roughly 10%. Sequencing was carried out using PBMCs. These TCRs come from a woman aged 55-69 years in good health and CMV-seropositive. The CDR3 runs from the conserved cysteine through the conserved F or W. D genes are given only for firm matches. Clone size is shown for a subset of rows, as once, few, many or a class of expanded clone.

v_call: TRBV28; d_call: TRBD2; clone_size: NA; j_call: TRBJ2-5; cdr3_nt: TGTGCCAGCAGCCTCCGACTAGCGACGGAGACCCAGTACTTC; cdr3_aa: CASSLRLATETQYF
v_call: TRBV27; d_call: NA; clone_size: NA; j_call: TRBJ1-2; cdr3_nt: TGTGCCAGCAGTACCTTCCGAGGGACATACTATGGCTACACCTTC; cdr3_aa: CASSTFRGTYYGYTF
v_call: TRBV6-5; d_call: TRBD1; clone_size: NA; j_call: TRBJ1-2; cdr3_nt: TGTGCCAGCAGTTATGGGACAGGGGTAGAAGGCTACACCTTC; cdr3_aa: CASSYGTGVEGYTF
v_call: TRBV28; d_call: NA; clone_size: NA; j_call: TRBJ2-2; cdr3_nt: TGTGCCACCCAGGACAGGGAGCTGTTTTTT; cdr3_aa: CATQDRELFF
v_call: TRBV27; d_call: TRBD2; clone_size: NA; j_call: TRBJ2-2; cdr3_nt: TGTGCCAGCAGTTTCCGGGAGGGCTTCACCGGGGAGCTGTTTTTT; cdr3_aa: CASSFREGFTGELFF
v_call: TRBV28; d_call: TRBD1; clone_size: NA; j_call: TRBJ2-7; cdr3_nt: TGTGCCAGCAGTCTGAGGACAGGGGGCTACGAGCAGTACTTC; cdr3_aa: CASSLRTGGYEQYF
v_call: TRBV25-1; d_call: TRBD2; clone_size: NA; j_call: TRBJ2-7; cdr3_nt: TGTGCCAGCAGTGACCCCGGGACTAGCGGGAGCTACGAGCAGTACTTC; cdr3_aa: CASSDPGTSGSYEQYF
v_call: TRBV7-9; d_call: TRBD1; clone_size: NA; j_call: TRBJ2-1; cdr3_nt: TGTGCCAGCAGCGTTGGACAGGGCTACAATGAGCAGTTCTTC; cdr3_aa: CASSVGQGYNEQFF
v_call: TRBV7-2; d_call: NA; clone_size: NA; j_call: TRBJ1-2; cdr3_nt: TGTGCCAGCAGCGTTAGCTTGACAGCCTATGGCTACACCTTC; cdr3_aa: CASSVSLTAYGYTF
v_call: TRBV30; d_call: NA; clone_size: NA; j_call: TRBJ1-1; cdr3_nt: TGTGCCTGGAGCCCTCCCCGAGGCACTGAAGCTTTCTTT; cdr3_aa: CAWSPPRGTEAFF
v_call: TRBV19; d_call: TRBD1; clone_size: NA; j_call: TRBJ1-1; cdr3_nt: TGTGCCAGTAGTCCCCGACAGGGGAACACTGAAGCTTTCTTT; cdr3_aa: CASSPRQGNTEAFF
v_call: TRBV2; d_call: NA; clone_size: NA; j_call: TRBJ2-7; cdr3_nt: TGTGCCAGCTTACAGGGCTCCTACGAGCAGTACTTC; cdr3_aa: CASLQGSYEQYF
v_call: TRBV7-2; d_call: NA; clone_size: NA; j_call: TRBJ1-5; cdr3_nt: TGTGCCAGCAGCTTAAGTTCGGGGGAGCAGCCCCAGCATTTT; cdr3_aa: CASSLSSGEQPQHF
v_call: TRBV7-3; d_call: NA; clone_size: NA; j_call: TRBJ1-5; cdr3_nt: TGTGCCAGCAGCTTCGGAGAGGGACAGCCCCAGCATTTT; cdr3_aa: CASSFGEGQPQHF
v_call: TRBV4-3; d_call: TRBD2; clone_size: NA; j_call: TRBJ2-7; cdr3_nt: TGCGCCAGCAGCCAAGAGACTAGCGGGAGTTACGAGCAGTACTTC; cdr3_aa: CASSQETSGSYEQYF
v_call: TRBV19; d_call: TRBD2; clone_size: NA; j_call: TRBJ2-7; cdr3_nt: TGTGCCAGTAGTGCCCTAGCGGGCTCCTACGAGCAGTACTTC; cdr3_aa: CASSALAGSYEQYF
v_call: TRBV7-2; d_call: TRBD2; clone_size: NA; j_call: TRBJ2-7; cdr3_nt: TGTGCCAGCAGCTTAGAACTAGCGGTAAACTACGAGCAGTACTTC; cdr3_aa: CASSLELAVNYEQYF
v_call: TRBV2; d_call: NA; clone_size: NA; j_call: TRBJ2-3; cdr3_nt: TGTGCCAGCAGTGAAGTTCGGGGGGCAGGGGATACGCAGTATTTT; cdr3_aa: CASSEVRGAGDTQYF
v_call: TRBV27; d_call: TRBD2; clone_size: NA; j_call: TRBJ2-1; cdr3_nt: TGTGCCAGCAGTTTATGGTCGACTAGCGGGAGCTTCAATGAGCAGTTCTTC; cdr3_aa: CASSLWSTSGSFNEQFF
v_call: TRBV5-5; d_call: NA; clone_size: NA; j_call: TRBJ2-3; cdr3_nt: TGTGCCAGCAGTCAGATGAGACAGCGCACAGATACGCAGTATTTT; cdr3_aa: CASSQMRQRTDTQYF
v_call: TRBV14; d_call: NA; clone_size: NA; j_call: TRBJ1-2; cdr3_nt: TGTGCCAGCAGCCAACTCTCGGACTATGGCTACACCTTC; cdr3_aa: CASSQLSDYGYTF
v_call: TRBV7-2; d_call: TRBD2; clone_size: NA; j_call: TRBJ2-1; cdr3_nt: TGTGCCAGCAGCTTAATGAAGCTAGCGGGAGGGCAGGAGCAGTTCTTC; cdr3_aa: CASSLMKLAGGQEQFF
v_call: TRBV4-1; d_call: TRBD1; clone_size: few; j_call: TRBJ1-3; cdr3_nt: TGCGCCAGCAGACCGGACAGGGATTCTGGAAACACCATATATTTT; cdr3_aa: CASRPDRDSGNTIYF
v_call: TRBV6-1; d_call: TRBD1; clone_size: NA; j_call: TRBJ1-5; cdr3_nt: TGTGCCAGCGACAGTTTCGACAGGGGCGGTCAGCCCCAGCATTTT; cdr3_aa: CASDSFDRGGQPQHF
v_call: TRBV7-2; d_call: NA; clone_size: NA; j_call: TRBJ2-5; cdr3_nt: TGTGCCAGCAGCTTACAGGTAACAGGAGAAGAGACCCAGTACTTC; cdr3_aa: CASSLQVTGEETQYF
v_call: TRBV7-9; d_call: NA; clone_size: few; j_call: TRBJ2-4; cdr3_nt: TGTGCCAGCAGCCGAGTTGGAAACATTCAGTACTTC; cdr3_aa: CASSRVGNIQYF
v_call: TRBV7-2; d_call: TRBD1; clone_size: NA; j_call: TRBJ2-3; cdr3_nt: TGTGCCAGCAGCTTAGCCCCCCGTGGGACAGGGGGCGCAAGCACAGATACGCAGTATTTT; cdr3_aa: CASSLAPRGTGGASTDTQYF
v_call: TRBV5-4; d_call: TRBD2; clone_size: NA; j_call: TRBJ2-3; cdr3_nt: TGTGCCAGCAGGCCTGCTAGCGGGAGGGCCCTACATACGCAGTATTTT; cdr3_aa: CASRPASGRALHTQYF
v_call: TRBV28; d_call: NA; clone_size: NA; j_call: TRBJ1-2; cdr3_nt: TGTGCCAGCAGTTTATCCCCACAGGGAGTGTATGGCTACACCTTC; cdr3_aa: CASSLSPQGVYGYTF
v_call: TRBV29-1; d_call: NA; clone_size: NA; j_call: TRBJ2-1; cdr3_nt: TGCAGCGTTGGGCGGCTAGTAGCTTTCAATGAGCAGTTCTTC; cdr3_aa: CSVGRLVAFNEQFF
v_call: TRBV5-1; d_call: NA; clone_size: NA; j_call: TRBJ2-1; cdr3_nt: TGCGCCAGCAGTAGCGGTTGGAGCAATGAGCAGTTCTTC; cdr3_aa: CASSSGWSNEQFF
v_call: TRBV7-2; d_call: NA; clone_size: NA; j_call: TRBJ2-4; cdr3_nt: TGTGCCAGCAGCCGGGATCGGGGAAACATTCAGTACTTC; cdr3_aa: CASSRDRGNIQYF
v_call: TRBV28; d_call: NA; clone_size: few; j_call: TRBJ2-7; cdr3_nt: TGTGCCAGCAGTCCCGGGGATAGTGGATACTACGAGCAGTACTTC; cdr3_aa: CASSPGDSGYYEQYF
v_call: TRBV19; d_call: TRBD1; clone_size: few; j_call: TRBJ2-7; cdr3_nt: TGTGCCAGTAGTATAAGGCCCGGGACAGGAGCTTCCTACGAGCAGTACTTC; cdr3_aa: CASSIRPGTGASYEQYF
v_call: TRBV4-1; d_call: NA; clone_size: once; j_call: TRBJ2-5; cdr3_nt: TGCGCCAGCAGCCAAGATTGGGGGGTACCTGGGGAGACCCAGTACTTC; cdr3_aa: CASSQDWGVPGETQYF
v_call: TRBV6-1; d_call: NA; clone_size: once; j_call: TRBJ2-7; cdr3_nt: TGTGCCAGCAGTGAAGCAATGTACGAGCAGTACTTC; cdr3_aa: CASSEAMYEQYF
v_call: TRBV9; d_call: TRBD2; clone_size: NA; j_call: TRBJ2-1; cdr3_nt: TGTGCCAGCAGCGTAGGGGCTAGCGGGAGCTACGATGAGCAGTTCTTC; cdr3_aa: CASSVGASGSYDEQFF